The rows below give T cell receptor beta chains drawn from one sample of a study of T cells in Graves' hyperthyroidism and ophthalmopathy. A single record per CDR3 protein comes from TCRdb applying MiXCR to the multiplex PCR reads. This sample has 490,000 or so distinct CDR3 sequences, with about 46% found just once. The specimen was peripheral blood or thyroid tissue (not recorded which). These receptors all stem from an adult woman with Graves' disease, either hyperthyroidism or ophthalmopathy (not recorded which). The CDR3 runs from the conserved cysteine through the conserved F or W. The order of the fields is V gene, D gene, clone size, J gene, CDR3 DNA, CDR3 protein. D genes are given only for firm matches. Expanded clones get a size class; other rows say once, few or many, or leave the size out.

>TRBV20-1|TRBD1|.|TRBJ1-1
TGCAGTGCCACCAGGGGGGGCGGGAGCACTGAAGCCTTCTTT
CSATRGGGSTEAFF
>TRBV7-3|.|.|TRBJ2-1
TGTGCCAGCAGCTCTCAGGGGCTCCTCTACAATGAGCAGTTCTTC
CASSSQGLLYNEQFF
>TRBV20-1|.|few|TRBJ2-2
TGCAGTGCTAGAGTTGCACCGGGACTCGGGGCACTAAACACCGGGGAGCTGTTTTTT
CSARVAPGLGALNTGELFF
>TRBV25-1|.|.|TRBJ1-3
TGTGCCAGCAGGGGGGATCACCACACCATATATTTT
CASRGDHHTIYF
>TRBV2|.|few|TRBJ2-2
TGTGCCAGCAGTGAAGTTCGCGACGGCACCGGGGAGCTGTTTTTT
CASSEVRDGTGELFF
>TRBV19|TRBD1|.|TRBJ2-7
TGTGCCACCCGAACCGGGACAGGGTTCTACGAGCAGTACTTC
CATRTGTGFYEQYF
>TRBV25-1|.|many|TRBJ2-5
TGTGCCAGCAGTGACGTTGAGACCCAGTACTTC
CASSDVETQYF
>TRBV7-9|.|.|TRBJ2-7
TGTGCCAGCAGCCCATTGGGTGCGGGCGAGCAGTACTTC
CASSPLGAGEQYF
>TRBV7-9|TRBD1|many|TRBJ1-1
TGTGCCAGCATTAACCGGGACAGTTTCACTGAAGCTTTCTTT
CASINRDSFTEAFF
>TRBV7-2|.|many|TRBJ2-3
TGTGCCAGCAGCTCTCAGCGGGCAGATACGCAGTATTTT
CASSSQRADTQYF
>TRBV6-1|.|.|TRBJ1-5
TGTGCCAGCAGTGAAGGCGCAGGGAAAGGGGCCCAGCATTTT
CASSEGAGKGAQHF
>TRBV2|TRBD2|.|TRBJ2-5
TGTGCCAGCAGTGGGACTAGCGGGAGCATGGAGAAGACCCAGTACTTC
CASSGTSGSMEKTQYF
>TRBV7-2|.|many|TRBJ1-5
TGTGCCAGCAGCTTAGGTGGGCACGGGCAGCCCCAGCATTTT
CASSLGGHGQPQHF
>TRBV9|.|many|TRBJ2-7
TGTGCCAGCAGCGTACGGGACTCCTCCTACGAGCAGTACTTC
CASSVRDSSYEQYF
>TRBV6-4|.|.|TRBJ1-1
TGTGCCAGCAGTACAGGAGACACAAACACTGAAGCTTTCTTT
CASSTGDTNTEAFF
>TRBV2|.|.|TRBJ2-7
TGTGCCAGCAGTGGACGGGACGGCCACCCTTTTACCTACGAGCAGTACTTC
CASSGRDGHPFTYEQYF
>TRBV12-3/TRBV12-4|.|many|TRBJ1-1
TGTGCCAGCAGTTTACAGAGAGCAAACACTGAAGCTTTCTTT
CASSLQRANTEAFF
>TRBV20-1|TRBD2|many|TRBJ2-6
TGCAGTGCTTTCACTAGGAGCGGGGGTCCTGGGGCCAACGTCCTGACTTTC
CSAFTRSGGPGANVLTF
>TRBV2|.|once|TRBJ1-6
TGTGCCAGCAGTGAAACCGGGACGGAGAATTCGGCCCTCCACTTT
CASSETGTENSALHF
>TRBV29-1|TRBD1|.|TRBJ1-3
TGCAGCGTCCGACAGGGACCCTCTGGAAACACCATATATTTT
CSVRQGPSGNTIYF
>TRBV7-2|.|.|TRBJ1-6
TGTGCCAGCAGCTCTCGGACAGCTTCCTATAATTCACCCCTCCACTTT
CASSSRTASYNSPLHF
>TRBV7-9|.|.|TRBJ1-2
TGTGCCAGCAGCACCTCGAGCGGGGACGATGGCTACACCTTC
CASSTSSGDDGYTF
>TRBV20-1|.|few|TRBJ1-1
TGCAGTGCTAGAGCCCCCCAACGGGGGAGAGAAACTGAAGCTTTCTTT
CSARAPQRGRETEAFF
>TRBV20-1|.|.|TRBJ2-6
TGCAGTGGGTCGGGCGCCAACGTCCTGACTTTC
CSGSGANVLTF
>TRBV7-2|.|.|TRBJ1-2
TGTGCCAGCAGCTTAGAACCACGCCAGGGCTCTGGCTACACCTTC
CASSLEPRQGSGYTF
>TRBV29-1|.|many|TRBJ1-1
TGCAGCGTTGTGTGGGGTACGAACACTGAAGCTTTCTTT
CSVVWGTNTEAFF
>TRBV9|TRBD2|.|TRBJ2-3
TGTGCCAGCAGCTTGGAGTACGGGGGGGCTTCAGATACGCAGTATTTT
CASSLEYGGASDTQYF
>TRBV10-2|.|.|TRBJ1-1
TGCGCCGCGATGGGGAGGGCGAACACTGAAGCTTTCTTT
CAAMGRANTEAFF
>TRBV6-1|.|.|TRBJ1-5
TGTGCCATCAGTGAAGCTCGGGGCGGAGACAATCAGCCCCAGCATTTT
CAISEARGGDNQPQHF
>TRBV20-1|.|.|TRBJ1-4
TGCAGTATTAAGACAAGTAATGAAAAACTGTTTTTT
CSIKTSNEKLFF
>TRBV12-3/TRBV12-4|TRBD2|.|TRBJ2-2
TGTGCCAGCAGTAGGACTAGCGGGCACACCGGGGAGCTGTTTTTT
CASSRTSGHTGELFF
>TRBV20-1|.|many|TRBJ2-2
TGCAGTGCTGGGAAGGGGGGAAACACCGGGGAGCTGTTTTTT
CSAGKGGNTGELFF
>TRBV4-3|.|many|TRBJ2-7
TGCGCCAGCAGCCAAGCGCCGGAATCCTACGAGCAGTACTTC
CASSQAPESYEQYF
>TRBV7-2|.|many|TRBJ1-6
TGTGCCAGCAGCTTAGGCGGTAATAGGAATTCACCCCTCCACTTT
CASSLGGNRNSPLHF
>TRBV20-1|.|.|TRBJ1-2
TGCAGTGCTAGAGCTCCCGGGATCAACTATGGCTACACCTTC
CSARAPGINYGYTF
>TRBV5-1|.|.|TRBJ2-7
TGTGCCAGCAGCCCCCGGGACTCTCTCTACTTTGAGCAGTACTTC
CASSPRDSLYFEQYF
>TRBV10-3|TRBD1|many|TRBJ2-5
TGTGCCATCAGTGAGGTTCAGGGGGCGAAGACCCGGTACTTC
CAISEVQGAKTRYF
>TRBV6-1|TRBD1|many|TRBJ2-7
TGTGCCAGCAGTGAACCGGACAGGGAGGTTAGCTACGAGCAGTACTTC
CASSEPDREVSYEQYF
>TRBV20-1|.|.|TRBJ1-5
TGCAGTGGCCGCAATAGGTGGGGTAATCAGCCCCAGCATTTT
CSGRNRWGNQPQHF